This TCR beta chain emerged from a study of blood T cell repertoires in COVID-19. The wider study: Nucleic acid was either cDNA or gDNA, and it came from T cells, B-cell-depleted T cells, or PBMCs.

This clone showed up just once. Sequencing was performed with immunoSEQ multiplex PCR; in TCRdb, only in-frame clones are kept and a portion is missing. This table has roughly 300,000 clones, approximately 91% appearing once. Material: PBMCs or T cells enriched from blood (not recorded which). The TCR originated in a woman aged 40 to 50 with acute COVID-19.

The CDR3 DNA reads as TGTGCCAGCAGCTTGGTGTCGAATGAAAAACTGTTTTTT. This gives the protein CASSLVSNEKLFF. This chain uses TRBV5-6 with TRBJ1-4; no clear D gene. The CDR3 covers 13 residues. V lost 0 bases and J lost 5, with 5 bases in between. Germline V gene data show CDR1 as SGHDT and CDR2 as YYEEEE.